This TCR beta chain was retrieved from a study of Graves' ophthalmopathy and Graves' hyperthyroidism. Ten or more counts support this clonotype. The antigen is unknown. Calling hyperthyroidism stable required that no ophthalmopathy show up within 18 months of follow-up. Beta-chain TCR CDR3 regions were amplified from RNA transcripts. In the first round, RT-PCR was carried out with HTBI primers, and a multiplex PCR formed the second round. One entry per CDR3 protein, called by TCRdb with MiXCR from the multiplex PCR reads. Among about 39,000 distinct CDR3 sequences listed, around half were seen once. Germline CDR1 DFQATT, CDR2 SNEGSKA (reference sequence). Trimming took off 6 bases at V and 1 base at J, with 15 bases between the two ends. The CDR3 spans 14 residues. Whole-study findings and limits: Ophthalmopathy could be told apart from stable hyperthyroidism by a 13-signature model (just under 90% sensitivity, 70% to 84% specificity). In blood appeared most of the expanded thyroid clonotypes whose frequency exceeded 0.001.

V is TRBV20-1 and J is TRBJ1-1, with TRBD1 as a possible D gene (6 bases). The sequenced material came from peripheral blood. This sequence originates from an adult woman with stable Graves' hyperthyroidism. CDR3 in DNA: TGCAGTGCCAGTCAGTGGGGGGCGAACACTGAAGCTTTCTTT. Translation gives CSASQWGANTEAFF.